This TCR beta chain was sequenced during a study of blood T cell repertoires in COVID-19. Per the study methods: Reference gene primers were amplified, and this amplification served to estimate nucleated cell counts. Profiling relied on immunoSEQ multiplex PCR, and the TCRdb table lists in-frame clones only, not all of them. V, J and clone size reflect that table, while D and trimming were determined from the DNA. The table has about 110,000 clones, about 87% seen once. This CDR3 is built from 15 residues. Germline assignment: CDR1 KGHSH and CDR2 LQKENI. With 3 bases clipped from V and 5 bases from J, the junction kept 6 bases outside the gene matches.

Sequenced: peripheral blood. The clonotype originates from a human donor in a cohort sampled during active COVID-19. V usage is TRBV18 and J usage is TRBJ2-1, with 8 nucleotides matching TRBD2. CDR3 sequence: CASSPLGLADNEQFF. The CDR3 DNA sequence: TGTGCCAGCTCACCGCTAGGACTAGCCGACAATGAGCAGTTCTTC.